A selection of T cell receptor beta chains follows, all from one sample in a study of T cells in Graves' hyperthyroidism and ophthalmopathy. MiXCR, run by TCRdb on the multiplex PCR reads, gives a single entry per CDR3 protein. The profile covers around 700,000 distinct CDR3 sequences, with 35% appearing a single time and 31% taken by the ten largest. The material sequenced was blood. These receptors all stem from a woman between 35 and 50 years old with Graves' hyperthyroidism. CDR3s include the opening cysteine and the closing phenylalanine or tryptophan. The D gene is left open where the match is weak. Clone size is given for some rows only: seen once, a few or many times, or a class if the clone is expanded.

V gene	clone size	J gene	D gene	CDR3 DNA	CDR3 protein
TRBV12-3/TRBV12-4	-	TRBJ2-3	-	TGTGCCAGCACCCCCGAGTACACAGATACGCAGTATTTT	CASTPEYTDTQYF
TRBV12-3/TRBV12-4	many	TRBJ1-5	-	TGTGCCAGTTCCAGAGCGGGCGCCGGCGATCAGCCCCAGCATTTT	CASSRAGAGDQPQHF
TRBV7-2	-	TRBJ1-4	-	TGTGCCAGCAGCTTATGGGGTTGGGGGATTCGAGATGAAAAACTGTTTTTT	CASSLWGWGIRDEKLFF
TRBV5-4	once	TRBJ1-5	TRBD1	TGCGCCAGCAGCCAGGGACAGGATAGCAATCAGCCCCAGCATTTT	CASSQGQDSNQPQHF
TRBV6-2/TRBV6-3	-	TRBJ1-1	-	TGTGCCAGCAGTGCCAGCTTGGGTGACACTGAAGCTTTCTTT	CASSASLGDTEAFF
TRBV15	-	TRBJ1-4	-	TGTGCCACCAGCCCCGGCCACACAACTAATGAAAAACTGTTTTTT	CATSPGHTTNEKLFF
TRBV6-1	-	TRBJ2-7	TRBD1	TGTGCCAGCAGTGAAGCGGGACAGGGGGATATCTACGAGCAGTACTTC	CASSEAGQGDIYEQYF
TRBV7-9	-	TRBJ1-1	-	TGCGCCAGCAGCCAAGGATTGGGGCCAGGCGGGAGCACTGAAGCTTTCTTT	CASSQGLGPGGSTEAFF
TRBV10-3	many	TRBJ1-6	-	TGTGCCATCACGGGCTCCTATAATTCACCCCTCCACTTT	CAITGSYNSPLHF
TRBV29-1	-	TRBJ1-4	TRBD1	TGCAGCGTGGCCGGGACAGGGGGGGGAAAACTGTTTTTT	CSVAGTGGGKLFF